These 26 T cell receptor beta chains came from one sample sequenced in a study of shared clonotypes between healthy human individuals. Clones were sequenced by immunoSEQ multiplex PCR, and TCRdb holds only the in-frame ones, with some missing. The sample records around 550,000 clones, around 95% being singletons. Naive-designated CD8 cells lacked CD45RO, were positively enriched for CCR7, and omitted terminally differentiated effector memory CD45RA+ cells. The sample consisted of naive CD8+ T cells sorted from blood. These receptors came from a woman in her twenties or thirties in good health.

The chain carries TRBV27 and TRBJ1-2, with D perhaps matching TRBD1 (6 bases). Per the germline V gene, CDR1 is MNHEY and CDR2 is SMNVEV (reference sequence). Trimming removed 4 bases at V and 0 bases at J, with 9 bases between. This CDR3 spans 14 amino acids. Here the CDR3 reads CASSWTDSNYGYTF. In DNA form, the CDR3 reads TGTGCCAGCAGTTGGACAGATTCTAACTATGGCTACACCTTC.

The chain recombines TRBV7-9 with TRBJ1-1; possible D gene TRBD1, 5 bases. Germline V gene sequence: CDR1 SEHNR, CDR2 FQNEAQ (reference sequence). There are 15 residues in the CDR3. V was pared by 5 bases and J by 1 base, with 14 bases between. The CDR3, as DNA: TGTGCCAGCAGCCCGCCAAGGGGTACGAACACTGAAGCTTTCTTT. Its protein is CASSPPRGTNTEAFF. The whole variable domain, remainder taken from reference TRBV7-9 and TRBJ1-1, is DTGVSQNPRHKITKRGQNVTFRCDPISEHNRLYWYRQTLGQGPEFLTYFQNEAQLEKSRLLSDRFSAERPKGSFSTLEIQRTEQGDSAMYLCASSPPRGTNTEAFFGQGTRLTVV.

This chain uses TRBV5-1 with TRBJ1-2; D uncertain. Germline CDR1 and CDR2: SGHRS and YFSETQ. V lost 0 bases to trimming and J lost 6 bases, with 18 bases between them. This CDR3 has 16 residues. This CDR3 is CASSLESPGRRDGYTF. CDR3 sequence (DNA): TGCGCCAGCAGCTTGGAATCACCCGGGAGGCGGGATGGCTACACCTTC.

This clone has only one observation. This sequence joins TRBV5-6 and TRBJ1-2, with D possibly matching TRBD1 (6 bases). The CDR3 extends over 16 amino acids. The V and J ends lost 4 bases and 2 bases respectively, with 18 bases between them. Germline values: CDR1 SGHDT, CDR2 YYEEEE. The CDR3 DNA is TGTGCCAGCAGCATTCCCGGTCAGACAGGAAACTATGGCTACACCTTC. Its translation: CASSIPGQTGNYGYTF.

The gene calls are TRBV6-5 and TRBJ1-1; D uncertain. Germline-derived CDR1 and CDR2 are MNHEY and SVGAGI. This CDR3 is built from 12 residues. V was shortened by 6 bases and J by 0 bases, with 5 bases between the two germline ends. The CDR3 protein is CASSRMNTEAFF. Written as DNA, the CDR3 is TGTGCCAGCAGCAGAATGAACACTGAAGCTTTCTTT.

The V and J genes are TRBV27 and TRBJ1-5; 7 positions agree with TRBD1. The CDR3 is made up of 15 amino acids. V dropped 6 bases and J dropped 5; count of bases not matched to a gene: 10. Germline CDR1 reads MNHEY; CDR2 reads SMNVEV (reference sequence). CDR3 DNA sequence: TGTGCCAGCAGGGAGGGGACAGAGGGAGATCAGCCCCAGCATTTT. This encodes CASREGTEGDQPQHF.

J is TRBJ2-7 and V is TRBV18; 10 positions agree with TRBD1. J lost 5 bases, V lost 6 bases, and 7 bases had no gene match. Germline values: CDR1 KGHSH, CDR2 LQKENI. The CDR3 is 14 residues long. The CDR3 here is CASSTTGGVDEQYF. The CDR3 DNA follows: TGTGCCAGCTCCACGACAGGGGGCGTCGACGAGCAGTACTTC.

This sequence joins TRBV6-1 and TRBJ1-5, with 8 positions matching TRBD1. The V segment lost 3 bases and the J segment 9 bases; nucleotides outside the gene matches: 10. This CDR3 comprises 15 residues. Germline CDR1 is MNHNS and CDR2 is SASEGT. DNA for the CDR3: TGTGCCAGCAGTGAGGACAGGGCGAGTATGTGGCCCCAGCATTTT. Amino acids: CASSEDRASMWPQHF.

This chain links TRBV11-2 with TRBJ2-7; 9 nucleotides match TRBD2. Unmatched junction bases numbered 13, after V lost 4 bases and J lost 3 bases. The CDR3 runs to 17 residues. Looked up from germline, CDR1 is SGHAT and CDR2 is FQNNGV. CDR3 DNA sequence: TGTGCCAGCAGCTCCACGAAGGGGGGGACTAGCAGCTACGAGCAGTACTTC. Protein: CASSSTKGGTSSYEQYF.

The chain uses TRBV4-1 and TRBJ2-7, with TRBD2 as a possible D gene (6 bases). V shed 0 bases and J shed 2 bases, with 11 bases lying between them. The CDR3 consists of 15 residues. Germline values: CDR1 MGHRA, CDR2 YSYEKL. CDR3 protein: CASSQESGVAYEQYF. The CDR3 DNA sequence: TGCGCCAGCAGCCAAGAGTCGGGGGTGGCCTACGAGCAGTACTTC.

V usage is TRBV27 and J usage is TRBJ2-1; D may be TRBD2 (6 bases). V lost 2 bases to trimming and J lost 3 bases, with 11 bases between them. The germline CDR1 and CDR2 sequences are MNHEY and SMNVEV (reference sequence). CDR3 length: 15 amino acids. CDR3 loop: CASSLGGFGYNEQFF. The CDR3 coding sequence is TGTGCCAGCAGTTTAGGAGGGTTTGGCTACAATGAGCAGTTCTTC.

This clone appeared a single time. The chain joins TRBV2 to TRBJ1-2, with a possible D match to TRBD1 (5 bases). Germline CDR1 reads SNHLY; CDR2 reads FYNNEI. The CDR3 runs 15 residues. Trimming shortened V by 5 bases and J by 8 bases, and 21 bases separated the two germline ends. CDR3 coding DNA: TGTGCCAGCAGTTATTCCGGGACCGGAGGGGTCGGCTACACCTTC. This translates into CASSYSGTGGVGYTF.

This chain uses TRBV6-6 with TRBJ2-7; TRBD1 might be the D (5 bases). Trimming took off 7 bases at V and 6 bases at J, with 25 bases between the two ends. The CDR3 runs to 16 residues. CDR1 is MNHNY and CDR2 is SVGAGI in the germline V gene (reference sequence). The CDR3 DNA sequence: TGTGCCAGCACCTTCTCTGGTGGCAGGGTAATCGGCGAGCAGTACTTC. This gives the protein CASTFSGGRVIGEQYF.

This clone was picked up one time. This sequence joins TRBV4-1 and TRBJ2-7, with TRBD2 matching 11 bases. Germline V lookup: CDR1 MGHRA, CDR2 YSYEKL. J gave up 0 bases and V 1 base, and 8 bases lay outside the gene matches. The CDR3 extends over 18 amino acids. The DNA for the CDR3 is TGCGCCAGCAGCCAAGGCGGACTAGCGGGCAGGAGCTCCTACGAGCAGTACTTC. It specifies CASSQGGLAGRSSYEQYF.

This clone was counted once. J is TRBJ1-6 and V is TRBV4-1; TRBD1 aligns across 7 bases. Germline CDR1 reads MGHRA; CDR2 reads YSYEKL. Trimming at V came to 5 bases and at J to 3 bases, leaving 7 bases not matched to a gene. CDR3 length: 16 residues. CDR3 nucleotide sequence: TGCGCCAGCAGCATCCTGACAGGGATCTATAATTCACCCCTCCACTTT. Amino acid sequence: CASSILTGIYNSPLHF.

The V call is TRBV10-2, the J call TRBJ2-7; D uncertain. Germline assignment: CDR1 WSHSY and CDR2 SAAADI. The V gene lost 5 bases and the J gene lost 0 bases, with 5 bases spanning the gap. This CDR3 is 12 amino acids long. DNA for the CDR3: TGCGCCAGCAGTCCCTCCTCCTACGAGCAGTACTTC. It codes for CASSPSSYEQYF.

V is TRBV19 and J is TRBJ1-1, with D maybe TRBD1 (5 bases). Germline CDR1 LNHDA, CDR2 SQIVND (reference sequence). V was clipped by 0 bases and J by 0 bases, with 14 bases between them. The CDR3 loop spans 17 amino acids. The CDR3 sequence: CASSIDLGGPLNTEAFF. As DNA, the CDR3 is TGTGCCAGTAGTATAGATCTGGGGGGACCGTTGAACACTGAAGCTTTCTTT.

The chain carries TRBV28 and TRBJ2-3, with 11 bases matching TRBD1. In germline, CDR1 is MDHEN, CDR2 SYDVKM. The CDR3 extends over 15 amino acids. V shed 7 bases and J 8 bases; nucleotides not matched to a gene: 11. The CDR3 bases are TGTGCCAGCACCCTTAGCGGACAGGGGGCTGCTACGCAGTATTTT. This translates into CASTLSGQGAATQYF.

For the CDR3, the DNA is TGTGCCAGCAGCCCGGAGACAGGGAACACCGGGGAGCTGTTTTTT. As protein: CASSPETGNTGELFF. The chain carries TRBV6-5 and TRBJ2-2; D is possibly TRBD1 (6 bases). Between the trimmed V and J ends, which lost 6 bases and 1 base, there was a span of 12 bases. Germline V gene lookup returns CDR1 MNHEY and CDR2 SVGAGI. The CDR3 runs 15 residues.

This rearrangement joins TRBV27 to TRBJ2-5, with D perhaps matching TRBD1 (5 bases). Near its end, the DNA agrees better with TRBJ2-7, so the J call may be wrong. The CDR3 length is 14 residues. CDR1 MNHEY and CDR2 SMNVEV come from the germline V gene (reference sequence). The CDR3 bases are TGTGCCAGCAGTCATGCCAGGGTAACCTACGAGCAGTACTTC. Amino acid sequence: CASSHARVTYEQYF.

This clone has just one count. V is TRBV19 and J is TRBJ2-2; D gene uncertain. The CDR3 is 16 amino acids. The V and J ends lost 6 bases and 3 bases respectively, with 17 bases between them. The V gene's germline CDR1 is LNHDA and CDR2 SQIVND (reference sequence). This CDR3 reads CASSDGGGFYTGELFF. The CDR3 nucleotides read TGTGCCAGTAGCGACGGTGGCGGATTTTACACCGGGGAGCTGTTTTTT.

The V gene is TRBV2, the J gene TRBJ2-1; D remains ambiguous. The germline V gene has CDR1 SNHLY and CDR2 FYNNEI. V was trimmed by 7 bases and J by 7 bases, leaving 17 bases between them. CDR3 length: 14 amino acids. CDR3 residues: CASIERPNGNEQFF. The CDR3 coding sequence is TGTGCCAGCATAGAGCGCCCAAATGGGAATGAGCAGTTCTTC.

V and J are TRBV28 and TRBJ2-7, with D tentatively TRBD2 (5 bases). Trimming pared 5 bases from V and 3 bases from J, leaving 11 bases between. The CDR3 length is 13 residues. CDR1 is MDHEN, CDR2 SYDVKM, per germline. This CDR3 is CASSPGLIYEQYF. In DNA, the CDR3 is TGTGCCAGCAGTCCCGGACTGATCTACGAGCAGTACTTC.

This clone was counted once. The chain is built from TRBV7-9 and TRBJ2-1; 8 bases are shared with TRBD2. The CDR3 sequence is 15 residues long. CDR1 and CDR2 (germline): SEHNR, FQNEAQ (reference sequence). Unmatched junction bases numbered 6, after V lost 3 bases and J lost 5 bases. The CDR3 reads CASSFLWREDNEQFF. Written as DNA, the CDR3 is TGTGCCAGCAGCTTCCTTTGGCGGGAGGACAATGAGCAGTTCTTC. The full variable domain, with the rest looked up from reference TRBV7-9 and TRBJ2-1, is DTGVSQNPRHKITKRGQNVTFRCDPISEHNRLYWYRQTLGQGPEFLTYFQNEAQLEKSRLLSDRFSAERPKGSFSTLEIQRTEQGDSAMYLCASSFLWREDNEQFFGPGTRLTVL.

The chain couples TRBV5-3 to TRBJ2-5; 9 positions match TRBD1. TRBV5-3 belongs to the ORF category, with a function that is uncertain. V lost 10 bases to trimming and J lost 2 bases; unmatched junction nucleotides: 12. The CDR3 runs to 15 residues. The CDR3 coding sequence is TGTGCCTCCAACAGGGGGCGGGCTAATCAAGAGACCCAGTACTTC. The encoded protein is CASNRGRANQETQYF.

The rearrangement links TRBV5-8 to TRBJ2-2, with a possible D match to TRBD1 (6 bases). Trimming removed 8 bases from V and 5 bases from J, with 19 bases in between. The germline V gene encodes CDR1 SGHTS and CDR2 YDEGEE. This CDR3 contains 15 residues. The CDR3 sequence is CARGASSRPTGELFF. The CDR3 DNA reads TGTGCCAGGGGGGCTTCTAGCCGCCCTACCGGGGAGCTGTTTTTT.